These T cell receptor beta chains were read from a single sample in a study of blood T cell repertoires in COVID-19. This table comes from immunoSEQ multiplex PCR, and its TCRdb copy is limited to in-frame clones, with some not included. The table records about 140,000 clones, 75% to 90% of them present only once. The specimen sequenced was PBMCs or T cells enriched from blood (not recorded which). These receptor sequences come from a man in his 70s who had been exposed to COVID-19. Each CDR3 is given with its conserved first and last residue. Each record gives: J gene, V gene, D gene, clone size, CDR3 DNA, CDR3 protein. A D gene is named only where the DNA matches it firmly. Expanded clones get a size class; other rows say once, few or many, or leave the size out.

J gene: TRBJ1-2
V gene: TRBV2
D gene: NA
clone size: NA
CDR3 DNA: TGTGCCAGCTCAAGAGCTAACTATGGCTACACCTTC
CDR3 protein: CASSRANYGYTF

J gene: TRBJ1-5
V gene: TRBV7-3
D gene: NA
clone size: many
CDR3 DNA: TGTGCCAGCAGCCTCAACATCAATCAGCCCCAGCATTTT
CDR3 protein: CASSLNINQPQHF

J gene: TRBJ2-1
V gene: TRBV7-7
D gene: NA
clone size: NA
CDR3 DNA: TGTGCCAGCAGTCAGGGGCGGGACAGAGGGTACAATGAGCAGTTCTTC
CDR3 protein: CASSQGRDRGYNEQFF

J gene: TRBJ2-6
V gene: TRBV7-6
D gene: TRBD1
clone size: NA
CDR3 DNA: TGTGCCAGCAGCTTAAGGGGACAGGGCGCTGGGGCCAACGTCCTGACTTTC
CDR3 protein: CASSLRGQGAGANVLTF

J gene: TRBJ2-4
V gene: TRBV4-3
D gene: NA
clone size: once
CDR3 DNA: TGCGCCAGCAGCCAAGATCTAGGGGTACACATTCAGTACTTC
CDR3 protein: CASSQDLGVHIQYF

J gene: TRBJ1-1
V gene: TRBV11-2
D gene: NA
clone size: NA
CDR3 DNA: TGTGCCAGCAGCTTAGGGCAGGGTGCGGCCACTGAAGCTTTCTTT
CDR3 protein: CASSLGQGAATEAFF

J gene: TRBJ1-5
V gene: TRBV19
D gene: NA
clone size: NA
CDR3 DNA: TGTGCCAGTCAGACAGGTCTTAGCAATCAGCCCCAGCATTTT
CDR3 protein: CASQTGLSNQPQHF

J gene: TRBJ2-3
V gene: TRBV5-1
D gene: TRBD2
clone size: few
CDR3 DNA: TGCGCCAGCAGCTCTCAGGGCGGGGGGGCCACAGATACGCAGTATTTT
CDR3 protein: CASSSQGGGATDTQYF

J gene: TRBJ1-1
V gene: TRBV5-4
D gene: TRBD1
clone size: NA
CDR3 DNA: TGTGCCAGCAGCCAAACAGGGGGCGGTACTGAAGCTTTCTTT
CDR3 protein: CASSQTGGGTEAFF

J gene: TRBJ1-4
V gene: TRBV7-8
D gene: TRBD1
clone size: NA
CDR3 DNA: TGTGCCAGCAGCCGAGAAGTAACAGGGGGCGTAAAAAAACTGTTTTTT
CDR3 protein: CASSREVTGGVKKLFF

J gene: TRBJ2-5
V gene: TRBV9
D gene: NA
clone size: NA
CDR3 DNA: TGTGCCAGCAGCGTAGGACTTCGGGAAGGGGAGACCCAGTACTTC
CDR3 protein: CASSVGLREGETQYF

J gene: TRBJ1-6
V gene: TRBV28
D gene: TRBD1
clone size: NA
CDR3 DNA: TGTGCCAGCAGTTTACCTGGCTCCGGGACAGTCTATAATTCACCCCTCCACTTT
CDR3 protein: CASSLPGSGTVYNSPLHF

J gene: TRBJ2-2
V gene: TRBV28
D gene: NA
clone size: NA
CDR3 DNA: TGTGCCAGCAGTTCCACCAAACAGGCTAACACCGGGGAGCTGTTTTTT
CDR3 protein: CASSSTKQANTGELFF

J gene: TRBJ2-2
V gene: TRBV11-2
D gene: TRBD1
clone size: NA
CDR3 DNA: TGTGCCAGCAGCTTCTTCCTGGGACAGGCCAGCACCGGGGAGCTGTTTTTT
CDR3 protein: CASSFFLGQASTGELFF